A selection of T cell receptor beta chains follows, all from one sample in a study of siplizumab effects on memory and regulatory T cells. Generated by immunoSEQ multiplex PCR, the TCRdb table keeps only in-frame clones and is missing some. Here the sample spans 50,000 to 75,000 clones, 70% to 85% being singletons. Sequencing was carried out using memory CD4+ T cells sorted from blood. The receptors come from a human donor in good health. Each CDR3 is given with its conserved first and last residue. A D gene is named only where the DNA matches it firmly. Some rows mark clone size as missing; the rest say once, few, many or name a class of expanded clone.

d_gene: TRBD2; v_gene: TRBV4-2; j_gene: TRBJ2-3; abundance: -; CDR3aa: CASSLGLAGGTDTQYF; CDR3nt: TGTGCCAGCAGCCTCGGACTAGCGGGGGGCACAGATACGCAGTATTTT
d_gene: -; v_gene: TRBV30; j_gene: TRBJ2-1; abundance: few; CDR3aa: CAWSVHLNGQFF; CDR3nt: TGTGCCTGGAGTGTACATCTTAATGGGCAGTTCTTC
d_gene: TRBD1; v_gene: TRBV7-9; j_gene: TRBJ1-2; abundance: -; CDR3aa: CASSFTGVTYGYTF; CDR3nt: TGTGCCAGCAGCTTTACAGGGGTTACGTATGGCTACACCTTC
d_gene: -; v_gene: TRBV5-4; j_gene: TRBJ2-7; abundance: -; CDR3aa: CASSSGLREQYF; CDR3nt: TGTGCCAGCAGCTCGGGGCTCCGCGAGCAGTACTTC
d_gene: -; v_gene: TRBV15; j_gene: TRBJ1-1; abundance: -; CDR3aa: CATSRGSSRGTEPSAFF; CDR3nt: TGTGCCACCAGCAGAGGTTCCTCACGCGGGACGGAGCCGTCGGCTTTCTTT
d_gene: -; v_gene: TRBV5-6; j_gene: TRBJ2-7; abundance: once; CDR3aa: CASSTGLGREQYF; CDR3nt: TGTGCCAGCAGTACAGGGTTAGGGCGCGAGCAGTACTTC
d_gene: TRBD1; v_gene: TRBV4-2; j_gene: TRBJ2-2; abundance: -; CDR3aa: CASSQRDRGAGTGELFF; CDR3nt: TGTGCCAGCAGCCAAAGAGACAGGGGCGCGGGGACCGGGGAGCTGTTTTTT
d_gene: TRBD1; v_gene: TRBV10-3; j_gene: TRBJ1-3; abundance: -; CDR3aa: CAISELQGGGGNTIYF; CDR3nt: TGTGCCATCAGTGAACTCCAGGGGGGCGGTGGAAACACCATATATTTT
d_gene: -; v_gene: TRBV7-2; j_gene: TRBJ1-3; abundance: -; CDR3aa: CASSLGDFSGNTIYF; CDR3nt: TGTGCCAGCAGCTTAGGCGACTTCTCTGGAAACACCATATATTTT
d_gene: -; v_gene: TRBV11-2; j_gene: TRBJ2-7; abundance: -; CDR3aa: CASSLGIAGSRYEQYF; CDR3nt: TGTGCCAGCAGCTTAGGAATCGCAGGGTCAAGGTACGAGCAGTACTTC
d_gene: TRBD1; v_gene: TRBV11-3; j_gene: TRBJ2-2; abundance: few; CDR3aa: CASSPGTGFGELFF; CDR3nt: TGTGCCAGCAGCCCCGGGACAGGGTTCGGGGAGCTGTTTTTT